Each of the 13 T cell receptor beta chains below was sequenced from the same sample in a study of T cells in Graves' hyperthyroidism and ophthalmopathy. There were TCR beta CDR3 regions amplified from RNA transcripts. A set of HTBI primers served as the primers for a first-round RT-PCR of the TCR CDR3. TCRdb used MiXCR to reprocess the multiplex PCR reads, holding one entry per CDR3 protein. This table has about 520,000 distinct CDR3 sequences, roughly a quarter appearing once. The sample comprised blood. These receptors all stem from a woman under 40 with Graves' ophthalmopathy.

This clonotype was detected ten times or more. V usage is TRBV7-2 and J usage is TRBJ1-1; D is ambiguous. Germline CDR1 SGHTA, CDR2 FQGNSA. The CDR3 has 14 amino acids. Trimming stripped 5 bases from V and 10 bases from J, with 20 bases between. CDR3: CASSPPGGRFTAFF. DNA of the CDR3: TGTGCCAGCAGCCCCCCGGGCGGCAGATTTACAGCTTTCTTT.

This clonotype was seen ten or more times. The chain couples TRBV27 to TRBJ2-7; TRBD1 matches 7 bases. J gave up 2 bases and V 3 bases, and 10 bases lay outside the gene matches. From germline, CDR1 is MNHEY and CDR2 SMNVEV (reference sequence). The CDR3 consists of 16 residues. CDR3 in amino acids: CASSLHAGTVAYEQYF. In nucleotides, the CDR3 is TGTGCCAGCAGTTTGCACGCCGGGACAGTGGCCTACGAGCAGTACTTC.

The V and J genes are TRBV20-1 and TRBJ2-5; 7 bases are a match to TRBD1. The CDR3 has 12 residues. Germline CDR1 reads DFQATT; CDR2 reads SNEGSKA (reference sequence). This chain's CDR3 is CSGGALPQTQYF. CDR3 in DNA: TGCTCAGGGGGAGCGTTACCTCAGACCCAGTACTTC.

This clonotype was seen repeatedly, ten times or more. The chain employs TRBV27 and TRBJ1-1; D may be TRBD1 (6 bases). The CDR3 spans 15 residues. The ends were cut back, 5 bases at V and 6 bases at J, with 19 bases in the middle. Germline V gene lookup returns CDR1 MNHEY and CDR2 SMNVEV (reference sequence). The CDR3 region is CASSLNRVGGAEAFF. DNA for the CDR3: TGTGCCAGCAGTCTAAACAGGGTAGGAGGTGCTGAAGCTTTCTTT.

With regard to this clonotype: Mismatch with germline at one junction end may stem from a read error. This chain connects TRBV12-3 or TRBV12-4 to TRBJ2-5, with 8 bases identical to TRBD1. The CDR3 length is 15 residues. CDR3 bases: TGTGCCACCAGTGGAGACAGGGGCACGTGGGAGACCCAGTACTTC. It specifies CATSGDRGTWETQYF.

The rearrangement joins TRBV20-1 to TRBJ1-5, with a possible D match to TRBD1 (5 bases). The CDR3 contains 14 residues. Germline lookup yields CDR1 DFQATT and CDR2 SNEGSKA (reference sequence). Trimming stripped 0 bases from V and 7 bases from J, with 13 bases between. This chain's CDR3 is CSARDGGSRQPQHF. The CDR3 DNA follows: TGCAGTGCTAGAGATGGGGGTTCTCGGCAGCCCCAGCATTTT.

At least ten counts were recorded for this clonotype. This chain connects TRBV28 to TRBJ2-2; 8 positions agree with TRBD2. Germline CDR1 and CDR2: MDHEN and SYDVKM. V was clipped by 6 bases and J by 3 bases; unmatched bases: 6. The CDR3 consists of 15 residues. The CDR3 nucleotides are TGTGCCAGCAGGGAGCGGGGGCCGGACACCGGGGAGCTGTTTTTT. Its protein is CASRERGPDTGELFF. The variable domain in full, with the rest retrieved from reference TRBV28 and TRBJ2-2, is DVKVTQSSRYLVKRTGEKVFLECVQDMDHENMFWYRQDPGLGLRLIYFSYDVKMKEKGDIPEGYSVSREKKERFSLILESASTNQTSMYLCASRERGPDTGELFFGEGSRLTVL.

This clonotype occurred many times. The genes are TRBV3-1 and TRBJ1-1; D uncertain. This CDR3 comprises 12 residues. The ends were cut back, 1 base at V and 8 bases at J, with 8 bases in the middle. Germline V gene sequence: CDR1 LGHDT, CDR2 YNNKEL (reference sequence). CDR3 protein: CASSQADLEAFF. The CDR3 nucleotides read TGTGCCAGCAGCCAAGCGGACCTCGAAGCTTTCTTT.

This clonotype was observed many times. The chain recombines TRBV10-3 with TRBJ2-2, with 7 bases matching TRBD1. V shed 9 bases, J shed 2 bases, and the junction held 6 bases outside the gene matches. CDR1 is ENHRY and CDR2 is SYGVKD in the germline V gene. This CDR3 spans 14 amino acids. Here the CDR3 reads CAIGQDLNTGELFF. CDR3 sequence (DNA): TGTGCCATTGGACAGGACCTAAACACCGGGGAGCTGTTTTTT.

This chain links TRBV9 with TRBJ1-2, with 7 positions matching TRBD1. The V segment lost 3 bases and the J segment 7 bases; nucleotides outside the gene matches: 15. From germline, CDR1 is SGDLS and CDR2 YYNGEE. The CDR3 loop spans 16 amino acids. CDR3 sequence: CASSAWDRSFVGGYTF. The CDR3 nucleotides read TGTGCCAGCAGCGCGTGGGACAGATCATTTGTTGGTGGCTACACCTTC.

This clonotype was found a few times. This sequence joins TRBV28 and TRBJ1-1; D is possibly TRBD1 (5 bases). V gave up 5 bases and J gave up 7 bases, with 11 bases separating them. There are 12 residues in the CDR3. Germline V gene lookup returns CDR1 MDHEN and CDR2 SYDVKM. The CDR3 sequence is CASSPPGGEAFF. The CDR3 nucleotides read TGTGCCAGCAGTCCCCCGGGGGGTGAAGCTTTCTTT.

This clonotype was seen more than once but under ten times. The genes are TRBV4-2 and TRBJ1-1; perhaps TRBD1 as D (6 bases). The CDR3 totals 15 residues. Germline CDR1 LGHNA, CDR2 YNFKEQ. The V gene lost 0 bases and the J gene lost 2 bases, with 10 bases spanning the gap. CDR3 sequence reads: CASSQDQGFNTEAFF. The CDR3 coding sequence is TGTGCCAGCAGCCAAGACCAGGGGTTTAACACTGAAGCTTTCTTT.

This clonotype was found a few times. The gene calls are TRBV5-1 and TRBJ2-4; D gene unclear. The CDR3 loop spans 17 amino acids. The ends were cut back, 6 bases at V and 1 base at J, with 20 bases in the middle. Germline CDR1 and CDR2: SGHRS and YFSETQ. CDR3 DNA: TGCGCCAGCAACCCTCTTCCAAATAGTCTTGCCAAAAACATTCAGTACTTC. Protein product: CASNPLPNSLAKNIQYF.